This T cell receptor (beta chain) comes out of a study of T cells after yellow fever vaccination. General observations from the study: Once the booster was given, most primary-vaccination clones reappeared, at about 96% for CD4 and 88% for CD8.

Making TCR cDNA involved 5'RACE template switching, which added UMIs and a universal primer site. In TCRdb, the 5' RACE reads were re-called with MiXCR into one record per CDR3 protein. The sample holds 310,000 or so distinct CDR3 sequences, around 3.6% seen once. V gave up 6 bases and J gave up 3 bases, with 11 bases separating them. The CDR3 is 13 residues long. The germline gives CDR1 MGHRA, CDR2 YSYEKL. This clonotype was counted ten times or more. Its antigen remains unidentified. The J gene is TRBJ1-2, the V gene TRBV4-1; D is uncertain. This sequence originates from a man between 18 and 29 years old who received the YFV17D yellow fever vaccine. The sequencing here drew on PBMCs, taken on the day of the yellow fever booster vaccination. In DNA, the CDR3 is TGCGCCAGCAGGCAGATCGGATACTATGGCTACACCTTC. It encodes CASRQIGYYGYTF.